The 22 T cell receptor beta chains in this list originate from one sample, sequenced in a study of CXCR3-negative and CXCR3-positive naive CD8 T cells. 5' RACE with UMI labels generated the TRB cDNA libraries. TCRdb re-analyzed the 5' RACE reads; it lists each CDR3 protein once, without DNA. The sample totals more than 35,000 distinct CDR3 sequences. Sequencing was carried out using memory CD8+ T cells from blood. These receptor sequences come from a human donor in good health. Some clones in this sample may be carry-over from other donors' samples.

The chain uses TRBV6-2 or TRBV6-3 and TRBJ2-1. In germline, CDR1 is MNHEY, CDR2 SVGEGT. The CDR3 sequence is 14 residues long. CDR3 amino acids: CASSYSSSYNEQFF.

The V gene is TRBV11-2, the J gene TRBJ2-7. Germline V lookup: CDR1 SGHAT, CDR2 FQNNGV. This CDR3 has 13 amino acids. CDR3 in amino acids: CASSSDIPYEQYF.

This chain connects TRBV7-9 to TRBJ2-4; TCRdb names TRBD1, which stays unverified in the absence of DNA. The V gene's germline CDR1 is SEHNR and CDR2 FQNEAQ (reference sequence). This CDR3 region has 15 residues. CDR3 in amino acids: CASSLGGGSENIQYF.

The chain couples TRBV7-6 to TRBJ2-1; TCRdb's D call, TRBD1, is unchecked because there is no DNA. Per germline, CDR1 SGHVS and CDR2 FNYEAQ. CDR3 size: 15 residues. The CDR3 loop is CASSLGGNPSYEQFF.

This chain links TRBV29-1 with TRBJ2-7; as DNA is missing, the TRBD1 call by TCRdb cannot be tested. CDR1 and CDR2 from the germline V gene are SQVTM and ANQGSEA. The CDR3 runs to 12 residues. The CDR3 here is CSVVGQGDEQYF.

The V and J genes are TRBV6-1 and TRBJ1-3; the D call of TRBD1 rests on TCRdb alone, since no DNA is present to check it. Germline V gene data show CDR1 as MNHNS and CDR2 as SASEGT. This CDR3 is 14 amino acids long. CDR3 residues: CASSTRTGGNTIYF.

The rearrangement joins TRBV5-1 to TRBJ2-5; absent DNA, TCRdb's TRBD1 call cannot be checked. The CDR3 runs to 16 residues. Germline lookup yields CDR1 SGHRS and CDR2 YFSETQ. The CDR3 spells CASSFSQGRYQETQYF.

The genes are TRBV7-9 and TRBJ2-5; absent DNA, TCRdb's TRBD1 call cannot be checked. From germline, CDR1 is SEHNR and CDR2 FQNEAQ (reference sequence). The CDR3 runs 17 residues. CDR3: CASSLSPGQGGQETQYF. Full variable domain (remainder filled in from reference TRBV7-9 and TRBJ2-5): DTGVSQNPRHKITKRGQNVTFRCDPISEHNRLYWYRQTLGQGPEFLTYFQNEAQLEKSRLLSDRFSAERPKGSFSTLEIQRTEQGDSAMYLCASSLSPGQGGQETQYFGPGTRLLVL.

This rearrangement joins TRBV4-3 to TRBJ1-1; TCRdb selects TRBD1, and the lack of DNA leaves this call unchecked. In germline, CDR1 is LGHNA, CDR2 YSLEER. There are 16 residues in the CDR3. This CDR3 reads CASSQDPGTGGTEAFF.

V and J are TRBV28 and TRBJ2-7; the D call from TCRdb, TRBD2, cannot be confirmed without DNA. CDR1 MDHEN and CDR2 SYDVKM come from the germline V gene. The CDR3 runs 15 residues. The CDR3 region is CASSPLAGESYEQYF.

The V and J genes are TRBV11-1 and TRBJ1-2; TCRdb picks TRBD1, but there is no DNA to check that call. CDR1 is SGHAT and CDR2 is FQDESV in the germline V gene (reference sequence). The CDR3 length is 14 residues. This CDR3 is CASSYRDRPYGYTF.

This sequence joins TRBV29-1 and TRBJ1-2; absent DNA, TCRdb's TRBD1 call cannot be checked. The CDR3 is 12 amino acids. Germline V lookup: CDR1 SQVTM, CDR2 ANQGSEA. The CDR3 region is CSARTGDYGYTF.

V usage is TRBV4-2 and J usage is TRBJ2-3; the D call from TCRdb, TRBD2, cannot be confirmed without DNA. In germline, CDR1 is LGHNA, CDR2 YNFKEQ. This CDR3 comprises 17 residues. The CDR3 sequence is CASSQERVLVYTDTQYF.

The chain uses TRBV6-2 or TRBV6-3 and TRBJ2-5. The CDR3 extends over 12 amino acids. The germline gives CDR1 MNHEY, CDR2 SVGEGT. This chain's CDR3 is CASSYLGETLYF.

Here the CDR3 reads CASSLKGGSGANVLTF. The genes are TRBV6-2 or TRBV6-3 and TRBJ2-6; checking the TCRdb D call of TRBD1 is not possible without DNA. Per germline, CDR1 MNHEY and CDR2 SVGEGT. This CDR3 has 16 residues.

The V gene is TRBV7-6, the J gene TRBJ2-2. The CDR3 extends over 15 amino acids. Germline V gene data show CDR1 as SGHVS and CDR2 as FNYEAQ. The CDR3 is CASSLVVSNTGELFF.

The chain links TRBV20-1 to TRBJ1-1; TCRdb's D call of TRBD1 is untestable without DNA. This CDR3 contains 14 residues. Germline CDR1 and CDR2: DFQATT and SNEGSKA (reference sequence). The CDR3 region is CSASPPGRTTEAFF.

The V gene is TRBV7-9, the J gene TRBJ2-6. This CDR3 contains 15 residues. The germline V gene encodes CDR1 SEHNR and CDR2 FQNEAQ (reference sequence). This chain's CDR3 is CASSQTFSGANVLTF.

The chain combines TRBV10-3 with TRBJ1-2; the TRBD1 assignment by TCRdb is unverifiable without DNA. From germline, CDR1 is ENHRY and CDR2 SYGVKD. The length of the CDR3 is 15 residues. The CDR3 spells CAISDGDRSIYGYTF.

CDR3 sequence: CSAVDTDRDRAFLETQYF. This chain links TRBV20-1 with TRBJ2-5; the TRBD1 assignment by TCRdb is unverifiable without DNA. There are 18 residues in the CDR3. Germline CDR1 is DFQATT and CDR2 is SNEGSKA (reference sequence).

The genes are TRBV7-6 and TRBJ2-7. The germline V gene has CDR1 SGHVS and CDR2 FNYEAQ. The CDR3 totals 14 residues. This CDR3 reads CASSLGQEPYEQYF.

V usage is TRBV27 and J usage is TRBJ2-7. Germline values: CDR1 MNHEY, CDR2 SMNVEV (reference sequence). The CDR3 has 13 residues. The CDR3 is CASSLSGPYEQYF.